The T cell receptor (beta chain) under discussion was sequenced for a study of OX40 agonist ivuxolimab in advanced cancers. Study overall: With a range of roughly 20 to 79, age averaged about 59 years, and more than 75% were male. Partial responses occurred in Three dose-escalation patients, one with hepatocellular carcinoma and two with cutaneous melanoma. Study findings and constraints: Blood T cells, both CD4+ and CD8+, expanded clonally by week 6 at 0.1 to 3.0 mg/kg.

The method was immunoSEQ multiplex PCR; TCRdb's version includes in-frame clones alone and lacks a portion of them. The table includes 75,000 to 95,000 clones, over 75% detected once. Comments on this clone: The target antigen is unknown.

V was clipped by 3 bases and J by 5 bases, with 16 bases between them. This CDR3 comprises 15 residues. Per the germline V gene, CDR1 is SGHTA and CDR2 is FQGNSA. The chain carries TRBV7-2 and TRBJ2-5, with D possibly TRBD1 on 6 matching bases. The specimen was CD4+ or CD8+ T cells sorted from blood, collected in a trial of the OX40 agonist ivuxolimab. This TCR was recovered from an adult with an advanced solid tumor such as melanoma, head and neck, liver or kidney cancer. For the CDR3, the DNA is TGTGCCAGCAGCTTTTACCAGGGGCGCGGGGAGACCCAGTACTTC. Its protein is CASSFYQGRGETQYF.